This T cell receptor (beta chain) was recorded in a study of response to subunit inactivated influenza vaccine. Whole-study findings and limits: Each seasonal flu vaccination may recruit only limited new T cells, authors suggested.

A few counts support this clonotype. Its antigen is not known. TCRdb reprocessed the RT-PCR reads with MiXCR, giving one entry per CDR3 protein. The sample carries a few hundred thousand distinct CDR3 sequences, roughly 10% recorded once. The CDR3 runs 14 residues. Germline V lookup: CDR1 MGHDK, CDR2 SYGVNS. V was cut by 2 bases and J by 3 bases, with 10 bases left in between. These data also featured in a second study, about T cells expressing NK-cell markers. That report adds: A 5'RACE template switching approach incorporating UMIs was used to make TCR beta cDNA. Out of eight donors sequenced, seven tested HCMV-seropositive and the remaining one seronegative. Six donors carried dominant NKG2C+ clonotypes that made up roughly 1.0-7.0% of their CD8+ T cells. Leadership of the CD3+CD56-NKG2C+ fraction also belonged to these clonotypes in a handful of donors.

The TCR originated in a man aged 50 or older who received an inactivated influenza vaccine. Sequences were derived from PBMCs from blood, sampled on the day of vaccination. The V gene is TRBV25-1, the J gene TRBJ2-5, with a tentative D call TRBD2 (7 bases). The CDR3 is CASSERGGKETQYF. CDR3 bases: TGTGCCAGCAGTGAAAGGGGGGGAAAAGAGACCCAGTACTTC.